Listed below are T cell receptor beta chains from one sample, sequenced in a study of T cell responses to AZD1222 COVID-19 vaccine. TCRdb's table, derived via immunoSEQ multiplex PCR, lists solely in-frame clones and lacks some. The table lists about 270,000 clones, 90% to 95% of them singletons. Sequencing used peripheral blood, obtained 28 days after the second AZD1222 dose. The receptors originated from an adult who received the AZD1222 COVID-19 vaccine. Both conserved end residues are part of each CDR3. The order of the fields is J gene, CDR3 length, D gene, V gene, clone size, CDR3 protein, CDR3 DNA. D genes are given only for firm matches. Clone size, where shown, is once, few, many, or a class for clones that have expanded.

>TRBJ2-6|13|-|TRBV27|-
CAIQAPGANVLTF
TGTGCCATCCAGGCCCCTGGGGCCAACGTCCTGACTTTC
>TRBJ1-5|11|-|TRBV20-1|-
CSVSSNQPQHF
TGCAGTGTTTCTAGCAATCAGCCCCAGCATTTT
>TRBJ1-5|15|TRBD1|TRBV6-5|-
CASSSDRDSNQPQHF
TGTGCCAGCAGTTCGGACAGGGATAGCAATCAGCCCCAGCATTTT
>TRBJ2-1|15|TRBD2|TRBV7-3|-
CASSLSGRDTNEQFF
TGTGCCAGCAGCTTAAGCGGGAGAGATACAAATGAGCAGTTCTTC
>TRBJ2-1|14|TRBD2|TRBV29-1|-
CSVEVLAGYNEQFF
TGCAGCGTTGAAGTACTAGCGGGATACAATGAGCAGTTCTTC
>TRBJ1-6|16|-|TRBV9|-
CASSLRQVPADSPLHF
TGTGCCAGCAGCCTCAGACAGGTCCCTGCGGATTCACCCCTCCACTTT
>TRBJ2-7|15|TRBD2|TRBV19|-
CASSVTSGHTYEQYF
TGTGCCAGTAGTGTTACTAGCGGGCATACCTACGAGCAGTACTTC
>TRBJ1-4|14|-|TRBV10-3|-
CAISESTTDEKLFF
TGTGCCATCAGTGAGTCGACGACAGATGAAAAACTGTTTTTT
>TRBJ1-1|13|-|TRBV28|-
CASSLSLNTEAFF
TGTGCCAGCAGTTTAAGTCTGAACACTGAAGCTTTCTTT
>TRBJ2-7|15|TRBD1|TRBV28|few
CASSSPRQGVREQYF
TGTGCCAGCAGTTCCCCACGACAGGGTGTTCGCGAGCAGTACTTC
>TRBJ1-1|14|-|TRBV6-2/TRBV6-3|few
CASSYSSASTEAFF
TGTGCCAGCAGTTACTCCTCCGCCAGCACTGAAGCTTTCTTT
>TRBJ1-2|17|TRBD1|TRBV28|-
CASSSRDRGPMHYGYTF
TGTGCCAGCAGTTCCCGGGACAGGGGGCCGATGCACTATGGCTACACCTTC